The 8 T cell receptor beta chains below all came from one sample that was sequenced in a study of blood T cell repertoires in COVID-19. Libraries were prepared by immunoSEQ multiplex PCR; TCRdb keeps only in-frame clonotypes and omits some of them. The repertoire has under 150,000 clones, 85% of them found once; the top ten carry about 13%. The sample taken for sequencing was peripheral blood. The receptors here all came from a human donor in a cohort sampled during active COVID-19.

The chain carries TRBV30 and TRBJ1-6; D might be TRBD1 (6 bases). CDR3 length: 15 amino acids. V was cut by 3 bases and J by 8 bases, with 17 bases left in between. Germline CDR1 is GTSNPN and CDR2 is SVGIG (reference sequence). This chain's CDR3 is CAWRIGSGDDSPLHF. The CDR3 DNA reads TGTGCCTGGAGGATAGGGTCAGGGGACGATTCACCCCTCCACTTT.

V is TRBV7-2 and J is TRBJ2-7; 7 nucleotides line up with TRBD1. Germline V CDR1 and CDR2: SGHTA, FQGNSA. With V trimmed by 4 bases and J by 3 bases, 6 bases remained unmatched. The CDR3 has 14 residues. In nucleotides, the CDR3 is TGTGCCAGCAGCTCCCTCCGGGACAGCTACGAGCAGTACTTC. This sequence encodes CASSSLRDSYEQYF.

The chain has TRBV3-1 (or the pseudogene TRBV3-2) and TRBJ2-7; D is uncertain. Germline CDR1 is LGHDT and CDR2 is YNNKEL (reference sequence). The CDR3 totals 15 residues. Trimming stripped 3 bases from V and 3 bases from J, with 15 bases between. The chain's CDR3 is CASSQTPNGVYEQYF. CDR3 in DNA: TGTGCCAGCAGCCAGACCCCCAACGGAGTCTACGAGCAGTACTTC.

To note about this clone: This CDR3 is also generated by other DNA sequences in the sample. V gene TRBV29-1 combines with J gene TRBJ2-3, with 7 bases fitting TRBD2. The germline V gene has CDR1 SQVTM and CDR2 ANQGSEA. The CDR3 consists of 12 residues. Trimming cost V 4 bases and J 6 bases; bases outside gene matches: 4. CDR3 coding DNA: TGCAGCGTTGGGCAGGGAGGGGATACGCAGTATTTT. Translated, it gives CSVGQGGDTQYF.

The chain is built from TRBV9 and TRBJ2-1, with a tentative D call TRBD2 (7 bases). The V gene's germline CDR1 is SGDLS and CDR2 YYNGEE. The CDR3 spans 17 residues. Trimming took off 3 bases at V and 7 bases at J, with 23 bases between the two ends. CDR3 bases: TGTGCCAGCAGCGCACTAGGCGGGGGCCCTTTAGGAAATGAGCAGTTCTTC. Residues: CASSALGGGPLGNEQFF.

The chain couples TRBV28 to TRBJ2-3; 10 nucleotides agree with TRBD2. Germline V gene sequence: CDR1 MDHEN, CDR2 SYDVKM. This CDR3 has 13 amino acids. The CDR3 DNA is TGTGGGGCTAGCGGGGGTCTCACAGATACGCAGTATTTT. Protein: CGASGGLTDTQYF.

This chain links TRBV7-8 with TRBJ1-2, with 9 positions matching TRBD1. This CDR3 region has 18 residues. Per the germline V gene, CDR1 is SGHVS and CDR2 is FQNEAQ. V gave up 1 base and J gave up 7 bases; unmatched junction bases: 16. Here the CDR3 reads CASSLGAFTGQGLGGYTF. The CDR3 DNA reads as TGTGCCAGCAGCTTAGGGGCGTTTACGGGACAGGGACTTGGTGGCTACACCTTC.

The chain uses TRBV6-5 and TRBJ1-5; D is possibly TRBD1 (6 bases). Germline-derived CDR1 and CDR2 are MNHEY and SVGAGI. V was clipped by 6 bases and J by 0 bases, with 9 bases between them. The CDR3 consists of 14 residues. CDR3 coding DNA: TGTGCCAGCAGGGACAGATATAGCAATCAGCCCCAGCATTTT. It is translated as CASRDRYSNQPQHF.